These T cell receptor beta chains were read from a single sample in a study of blood T cell repertoires in COVID-19. Clones were sequenced by immunoSEQ multiplex PCR, and TCRdb holds only the in-frame ones, with some missing. The sample includes 380,000 or so clones, about four fifths of them seen just once. Input material: peripheral blood. The origin of the receptors is a human donor with acute or convalescent COVID-19. The donor label of this sample is uncertain. The CDR3 runs from the conserved cysteine through the conserved F or W. D genes are given only for firm matches. Clone size, where shown, is once, few, many, or a class for clones that have expanded.

j_call d_call clone_size v_call cdr3_aa cdr3_nt
TRBJ1-1 TRBD1 NA TRBV6-5 CASSLQGDTEAFF TGTGCCAGCAGTCTGCAGGGGGACACTGAAGCTTTCTTT
TRBJ1-1 NA NA TRBV7-2 CASSSRQAEAFF TGTGCCAGCAGCTCCCGACAGGCTGAAGCTTTCTTT
TRBJ2-1 TRBD2 NA TRBV7-8 CASSLTSGDYNEQFF TGTGCCAGCAGCCTCACTAGCGGGGACTACAATGAGCAGTTCTTC
TRBJ2-1 TRBD1 NA TRBV6-5 CASGQGGIGNEQFF TGTGCCAGCGGACAGGGCGGGATAGGGAATGAGCAGTTCTTC
TRBJ1-6 TRBD1 NA TRBV7-8 CASSFGTGRGSPLHF TGTGCCAGCAGCTTCGGGACAGGGCGCGGTTCACCCCTCCACTTT
TRBJ1-3 TRBD1 NA TRBV5-1 CASSSLPNRGGNTIYF TGCGCCAGCAGCTCTCTTCCTAACAGGGGCGGAAACACCATATATTTT
TRBJ2-3 NA NA TRBV7-7 CASSLGPTTTDTQYF TGTGCCAGCAGCTTAGGTCCTACGACAACAGATACGCAGTATTTT
TRBJ1-1 NA NA TRBV9 CASSVTDYTEAFF TGTGCCAGCAGCGTGACCGACTACACTGAAGCTTTCTTT
TRBJ2-3 NA NA TRBV3-1/TRBV3-2 CASSQDNTDTQYF TGTGCCAGCAGCCAAGATAACACAGATACGCAGTATTTT
TRBJ2-7 NA NA TRBV7-2 CASSFMSSQTYEQYF TGTGCCAGCAGCTTTATGTCCTCACAGACCTACGAGCAGTACTTC
TRBJ1-1 NA NA TRBV15 CATSRGVVRVGYGTEAFF TGTGCCACCAGCAGAGGTGTAGTGAGGGTGGGATATGGCACTGAAGCTTTCTTT
TRBJ1-5 NA NA TRBV19 CASNRHGEPQHF TGTGCCAGTAATCGACACGGGGAGCCCCAGCATTTT
TRBJ1-2 NA NA TRBV24-1 CATSDLDGTTDGYTF TGTGCCACCAGTGATTTGGACGGGACAACGGATGGCTACACCTTC
TRBJ1-1 TRBD1 few TRBV19 CARSRGQMNTEAFF TGTGCCAGGAGCCGGGGACAGATGAACACTGAAGCTTTCTTT
TRBJ2-3 NA NA TRBV12-3/TRBV12-4 CASSLGSGGTQYF TGTGCCAGCAGTCTCGGGAGTGGAGGTACGCAGTATTTT
TRBJ1-4 NA NA TRBV4-2 CASTQSPAGHGNEKLFF TGTGCCAGCACCCAGAGCCCAGCGGGACACGGGAATGAAAAACTGTTTTTT
TRBJ2-3 NA NA TRBV6-5 CASSYGLAISTQYF TGTGCCAGCAGTTATGGCCTAGCGATCAGTACGCAGTATTTT
TRBJ1-3 TRBD1 NA TRBV5-1 CASSLGGTASGNTIYF TGCGCCAGCAGCTTGGGAGGGACAGCCTCTGGAAACACCATATATTTT
TRBJ2-2 NA once TRBV6-1 CASSESGGELFF TGTGCCAGCAGTGAATCAGGCGGGGAGCTGTTTTTT
TRBJ1-2 NA NA TRBV7-8 CASSLDYSFDYGYTF TGTGCCAGCAGCTTAGATTACAGTTTCGACTATGGCTACACCTTC
TRBJ2-7 TRBD1 NA TRBV9 CASSVEQGVEQYF TGTGCCAGCAGCGTAGAACAGGGGGTCGAGCAGTACTTC
TRBJ1-2 TRBD1 once TRBV5-4 CASSLGQGRYGYTF TGTGCCAGCAGCCTCGGACAGGGCCGCTATGGCTACACCTTC
TRBJ1-3 NA NA TRBV28 CASSFPGISGNTIYF TGTGCCAGCAGTTTTCCAGGGATCTCTGGAAACACCATATATTTT
TRBJ1-1 TRBD1 NA TRBV10-3 CAITERQGPTEAFF TGTGCCATCACAGAACGACAGGGGCCGACTGAAGCTTTCTTT
TRBJ2-7 TRBD2 NA TRBV4-2 CASSQLLAGGLYEQYF TGTGCCAGCAGCCAACTATTAGCGGGGGGGCTGTACGAGCAGTACTTC
TRBJ1-2 TRBD1 NA TRBV30 CAWSRSDREANYGYTF TGTGCCTGGAGTCGCTCCGACAGGGAGGCCAACTATGGCTACACCTTC
TRBJ1-2 TRBD1 NA TRBV7-9 CASNTGQGSDGYTF TGTGCCAGCAATACGGGACAGGGGTCGGATGGCTACACCTTC
TRBJ2-3 TRBD2 NA TRBV6-6 CASSTSVSGTDTQYF TGTGCCAGCAGTACTAGCGTAAGTGGGACAGATACGCAGTATTTT
TRBJ2-1 TRBD1 NA TRBV5-6 CASTFQGATYNEQFF TGTGCCAGCACCTTCCAGGGGGCCACCTACAATGAGCAGTTCTTC
TRBJ1-1 TRBD1 NA TRBV5-5 CASSLTATGIVAFF TGTGCCAGCAGCCTCACGGCGACAGGGATTGTAGCTTTCTTT
TRBJ2-4 TRBD1 NA TRBV7-9 CASSSTGGRVNIQYF TGTGCCAGCAGCTCAACAGGGGGCCGGGTAAACATTCAGTACTTC
TRBJ1-5 TRBD1 NA TRBV18 CASSPIRTGVNQPQHF TGTGCCAGCTCACCAATCCGGACAGGGGTCAATCAGCCCCAGCATTTT
TRBJ2-5 TRBD1 NA TRBV3-1/TRBV3-2 CASSRRQGAGETQYF TGTGCCAGCAGCCGGCGACAGGGGGCCGGAGAGACCCAGTACTTC
TRBJ1-2 TRBD1 NA TRBV3-1/TRBV3-2 CASRNRGLSGYTF TGTGCCAGCAGAAACAGGGGGCTAAGCGGCTACACCTTC
TRBJ2-1 NA NA TRBV6-5 CASSRWAYYNEQFF TGTGCCAGCAGTCGCTGGGCCTATTACAATGAGCAGTTCTTC
TRBJ1-2 NA NA TRBV2 CAGSYRAESGYTF TGTGCCGGCAGCTACAGGGCCGAGTCTGGCTACACCTTC
TRBJ2-7 NA NA TRBV24-1 CATSRDSVYEQYF TGTGCCACCAGCCGAGACAGCGTCTACGAGCAGTACTTC
TRBJ2-3 TRBD1 once TRBV29-1 CSVGTGMTDTQYF TGCAGCGTTGGGACAGGGATGACAGATACGCAGTATTTT
TRBJ1-1 TRBD1 NA TRBV28 CASSRNRGPNTEAFF TGTGCCAGCAGTAGAAACAGGGGTCCGAACACTGAAGCTTTCTTT
TRBJ1-2 TRBD1 NA TRBV5-4 CASSLRQGVGNGYTF TGTGCCAGCAGCTTGAGACAGGGCGTGGGTAATGGCTACACCTTC
TRBJ1-2 TRBD1 NA TRBV7-2 CASSRGTGNYGYTF TGTGCCAGCAGCCGGGGGACAGGAAACTATGGCTACACCTTC
TRBJ2-3 NA NA TRBV15 CATSRGGSADTQYF TGTGCCACCAGCAGAGGAGGGAGCGCAGATACGCAGTATTTT
TRBJ1-5 NA once TRBV5-5 CASSDETTRGPQHF TGTGCCAGCAGCGATGAGACCACCCGGGGGCCCCAGCATTTT
TRBJ1-6 TRBD1 NA TRBV15 CATSRTGASSSYNSPLHF TGTGCCACCAGCAGGACAGGGGCCTCGAGCTCCTATAATTCACCCCTCCACTTT
TRBJ1-2 NA NA TRBV2 CASSAGNYGYTF TGTGCCAGCAGTGCAGGGAACTATGGCTACACCTTC
TRBJ2-2 NA NA TRBV6-6 CASSYSSLLVTGELFF TGTGCCAGCAGTTACTCGAGTCTTCTGGTTACCGGGGAGCTGTTTTTT
TRBJ1-1 NA NA TRBV19 CASTLTGRVNTEAFF TGTGCCAGTACCCTTACAGGAAGAGTGAACACTGAAGCTTTCTTT
TRBJ1-2 NA NA TRBV29-1 CSVITDYGYTF TGCAGCGTTATCACGGACTATGGCTACACCTTC
TRBJ2-1 TRBD2 NA TRBV13 CASSSISGRKNEQFF TGTGCCAGCAGCTCTATTAGCGGGAGGAAGAATGAGCAGTTCTTC